This TCR beta chain was captured by sequencing in a study of blood T cell repertoires in COVID-19. Background on the study: Spain, Italy and the United States supplied samples that represented acute and convalescent COVID-19.

As originally analysed: The authors estimated nucleated cell counts from reference gene primer amplification. The repertoire was sequenced with immunoSEQ multiplex PCR; TCRdb's copy has only in-frame clones and lacks some. Clone size and the V and J calls come from that table; the DNA yielded D and trimming. The data contain 250,000 to 300,000 clones, over 75% of them singletons. Germline CDR1 is LNHDA and CDR2 is SQIVND (reference sequence). V gave up 2 bases and J gave up 4 bases; unmatched junction bases: 1. The CDR3 length is 14 residues. The V gene is TRBV19, the J gene TRBJ2-3; TRBD2 matches 9 bases. Sequencing used PBMCs or T cells enriched from blood (not recorded which). This receptor was identified in a woman aged 25 to 39 who had recovered from COVID-19. The CDR3 spells CASSIIAGADTQYF. Here the CDR3 DNA reads TGTGCCAGTAGTATAATAGCGGGAGCAGATACGCAGTATTTT.